The 15 T cell receptor beta chains below all came from one sample that was sequenced in a study of patients and donors after allogeneic stem cell transplantation. TCRdb called the RT-PCR reads again in MiXCR, with one record for every CDR3 protein. The top ten hold 34% of the sample, which has about 31,000 distinct CDR3 sequences, approximately 6.3% seen once. Sequences were obtained from blood, either unsorted or a sorted T cell fraction (not recorded which). These receptors all stem from a human donor who was either an allogeneic HSCT recipient or a stem cell or donor lymphocyte infusion donor (not recorded which). It is not recorded whose cells these are; they may come from a transplant donor.

This clonotype was counted ten times or more. The chain is built from TRBV11-2 and TRBJ1-2; no definite D call. Trimming stripped 1 base from V and 1 base from J, with 7 bases between. Per germline, CDR1 SGHAT and CDR2 FQNNGV. CDR3 size: 14 residues. The CDR3 spells CASSLGSYNYGYTF. The CDR3 DNA follows: TGTGCCAGCAGCTTAGGGAGTTATAACTATGGCTACACCTTC.

The chain carries TRBV6-2 or TRBV6-3 and TRBJ2-7; D is unclear. The CDR3 has 14 residues. V gave up 8 bases and J gave up 2 bases, with 16 bases separating them. Germline CDR1 and CDR2: MNHEY and SVGEGT. CDR3: CASRLTWQTYEQYF. Here the CDR3 DNA reads TGTGCCAGCCGCCTAACATGGCAGACCTACGAGCAGTACTTC.

This clonotype has ten or more counts. A read error may account for a junction end that differs from germline. The rearrangement links TRBV6-1 to TRBJ2-3; the D is unclear. The CDR3 runs 13 residues. The germline V gene encodes CDR1 MNHNS and CDR2 SASEGT. The CDR3 protein is CASRESSTDRQYF. The CDR3 DNA reads as TGTGCCAGCAGGGAATCTTCTACAGATAGGCAGTATTTT.

The gene calls are TRBV18 and TRBJ2-7; the match to TRBD1 covers 9 bases. V gave up 4 bases and J gave up 0 bases; unmatched junction bases: 7. This CDR3 region has 16 residues. CDR1 KGHSH and CDR2 LQKENI come from the germline V gene. In nucleotides, the CDR3 is TGTGCCAGCTCACGGCGCCCGGGACAGGGCTCCTACGAGCAGTACTTC. This translates into CASSRRPGQGSYEQYF.

The chain links TRBV6-5 to TRBJ1-1, with TRBD1 identical over 7 bases. The CDR3 is made up of 16 amino acids. The germline V gene encodes CDR1 MNHEY and CDR2 SVGAGI. The V gene end was trimmed by 2 bases and the J gene end by 1 base; junction bases not matched to a gene: 7. In DNA, the CDR3 is TGTGCCAGCAGTTACAACAGGGGAGGGGCGAACACTGAAGCTTTCTTT. Amino acids: CASSYNRGGANTEAFF.

The V gene is TRBV5-1, the J gene TRBJ2-1, with 13 bases aligning to TRBD2. CDR1 and CDR2 (germline): SGHRS, YFSETQ. The trim removed 1 base at V and 7 bases at J, leaving 2 bases unmatched. This CDR3 contains 15 residues. In DNA form, the CDR3 reads TGCGCCAGCAGCTTGCCACTAGCGGGAGGGAATGAGCAGTTCTTC. It is translated as CASSLPLAGGNEQFF.

This clonotype has at least ten counts. For the CDR3, the DNA is TGTGCCAGCAGCCAAAATCAAGGGGGCTGGGGGATTAGTTCACCCCTCCACTTT. It translates to CASSQNQGGWGISSPLHF. V and J are TRBV6-5 and TRBJ1-6, with 7 nucleotides matching TRBD1. The CDR3 extends over 18 amino acids. Germline assignment: CDR1 MNHEY and CDR2 SVGAGI. With 6 bases clipped from V and 9 bases from J, the junction kept 20 bases outside the gene matches.

At least ten counts were recorded for this clonotype. The chain combines TRBV4-2 with TRBJ1-2, with no clear D. V shed 0 bases and J shed 8 bases, with 13 bases lying between them. Germline assignment: CDR1 LGHNA and CDR2 YNFKEQ. The CDR3 contains 14 residues. The CDR3 protein is CASSQEEDLYGYTF. The CDR3, as DNA: TGTGCCAGCAGCCAAGAAGAGGACTTATACGGCTACACCTTC.

This clonotype was detected ten times or more. The chain employs TRBV7-8 and TRBJ2-4, with no clear D. The CDR3 length is 15 residues. Germline CDR1 SGHVS, CDR2 FQNEAQ. V lost 1 base and J lost 1, with 8 bases in between. Written as DNA, the CDR3 is TGTGCCAGCAGCTTAGTTGGCTCGGCCAAAAACATTCAGTACTTC. It is translated as CASSLVGSAKNIQYF.

This clonotype was seen ten or more times. The J gene is TRBJ1-2, the V gene TRBV5-4; the D gene is possibly TRBD1 (5 bases). V was shortened by 3 bases and J by 4 bases, with 10 bases between the two germline ends. Per the germline V gene, CDR1 is SGHNT and CDR2 is YYREEE (reference sequence). This CDR3 has 13 residues. CDR3 nucleotide sequence: TGTGCCAGCAGCTCAGGGACGGTCTATGGCTACACCTTC. This sequence encodes CASSSGTVYGYTF.

The CDR3 DNA reads as TGTGCCAGCTCACCAGGGGCAGACTACGAGCAGTACTTC. Amino acids: CASSPGADYEQYF. The rearrangement joins TRBV18 to TRBJ2-7; D perhaps matches TRBD1 (5 bases). This CDR3 region has 13 residues. V lost 2 bases and J lost 3, with 8 bases in between. Germline V gene data show CDR1 as KGHSH and CDR2 as LQKENI.

In its sample, this clonotype was seen a few times. CDR3 residues: CASCRVDSNFQETQYF. The CDR3 DNA follows: TGTGCCAGCTGTCGAGTTGACTCTAACTTCCAAGAGACCCAGTACTTC. V usage is TRBV6-2 or TRBV6-3 and J usage is TRBJ2-5; no clear D. The CDR3 covers 16 residues. The germline gives CDR1 MNHEY, CDR2 SVGEGT. Trimming shortened V by 8 bases and J by 1 base, and 20 bases separated the two germline ends.

In its sample, this clonotype was seen many times. This chain uses TRBV7-9 with TRBJ1-2; weak D call: TRBD1 (5 bases). The CDR3 has 14 residues. V dropped 5 bases and J dropped 2 bases, with 12 bases sitting between them. Germline V gives CDR1 SEHNR, CDR2 FQNEAQ (reference sequence). The CDR3 loop is CASSPGWDNYGYTF. For the CDR3, the DNA is TGTGCCAGCAGCCCAGGGTGGGACAACTATGGCTACACCTTC.

In its sample, this clonotype was seen many times. The V gene is TRBV4-3, the J gene TRBJ2-1; a weak D match, TRBD2 (6 bases). The V end lost 3 bases, the J end lost 2 bases, and 11 bases lay between the germline ends. Germline V CDR1 and CDR2: LGHNA, YSLEER. This CDR3 is 15 amino acids long. The CDR3 sequence: CASSQEGGPYNEQFF. The CDR3 DNA follows: TGCGCCAGCAGCCAGGAGGGAGGCCCCTACAATGAGCAGTTCTTC.

This clonotype was counted many times. The genes are TRBV3-1 and TRBJ2-7; D gene unclear. V lost 4 bases to trimming and J lost 0 bases, with 10 bases between them. CDR1 and CDR2 (germline): LGHDT, YNNKEL (reference sequence). The CDR3 consists of 14 residues. CDR3 bases: TGTGCCAGCAGCCTTCGACGAAGCTCCTACGAGCAGTACTTC. It encodes CASSLRRSSYEQYF.